A selection of T cell receptor beta chains follows, all from one sample in a study of blood T cell repertoires in COVID-19. Sequencing was performed with immunoSEQ multiplex PCR; in TCRdb, only in-frame clones are kept and a portion is missing. The sample consists of fewer than 350,000 clones, 75% to 90% of them appearing once. Sequenced sample: peripheral blood. These receptors all stem from a woman aged 25 to 45 who had recovered from COVID-19. Each CDR3 is given with its conserved first and last residue. The D gene is left open where the match is weak. Only some rows state a clone size, as once, few, many or a class for expanded clones.

D: TRBD1
J: TRBJ2-7
V: TRBV28
size: .
DNA: TGTGCCAGCAGTTTGAGAGACAGGGGGAAGGAGCAGTACTTC
CDR3: CASSLRDRGKEQYF

D: .
J: TRBJ1-6
V: TRBV12-3/TRBV12-4
size: .
DNA: TGTGCCAGCAGTCGAGGGGGGGGTTCACCCCTCCACTTT
CDR3: CASSRGGGSPLHF

D: .
J: TRBJ2-7
V: TRBV5-1
size: .
DNA: TGCGCCAGCAGCTTGGCCGGGACACGATCCTACGAGCAGTACTTC
CDR3: CASSLAGTRSYEQYF

D: .
J: TRBJ1-3
V: TRBV6-5
size: .
DNA: TGTGCCGGCAGGGAGGGGATGGAAGGAAACACCATATATTTT
CDR3: CAGREGMEGNTIYF

D: TRBD1
J: TRBJ1-1
V: TRBV7-9
size: once
DNA: TGTGCCAGCAGCTACATAGCCGGGACAGGGGGCGCGAGCACTGAAGCTTTCTTT
CDR3: CASSYIAGTGGASTEAFF

D: .
J: TRBJ2-5
V: TRBV6-1
size: .
DNA: TGTGCCAGCAGTGAAGGGCGACACAAAGAGACCCAGTACTTC
CDR3: CASSEGRHKETQYF

D: TRBD2
J: TRBJ2-3
V: TRBV4-2
size: .
DNA: TGTGCCAGCAGCCAAGCTGCGGGAGGGTCCAAGTTCAATACGCAGTATTTT
CDR3: CASSQAAGGSKFNTQYF

D: TRBD1
J: TRBJ1-4
V: TRBV6-5
size: once
DNA: TGTGCCAGCAGTCGTGGACAGGGTAGGGAAAAACTGTTTTTT
CDR3: CASSRGQGREKLFF

D: TRBD2
J: TRBJ2-6
V: TRBV5-1
size: .
DNA: TGCGCCAGCAGCTTGGTGGGGCTAGCGGGGGTCTCTGGGGCCAACGTCCTGACTTTC
CDR3: CASSLVGLAGVSGANVLTF

D: TRBD1
J: TRBJ1-1
V: TRBV28
size: .
DNA: TGTGCCAGCAGACAGATGGGACAGGTAGAAACGAACACTGAAGCTTTCTTT
CDR3: CASRQMGQVETNTEAFF

D: .
J: TRBJ1-4
V: TRBV19
size: once
DNA: TGTGCCAGTAGTATAGAGCCGGGTCGGAATGAAAAACTGTTTTTT
CDR3: CASSIEPGRNEKLFF

D: .
J: TRBJ2-5
V: TRBV30
size: .
DNA: TGTGCCTGGAGTGTAGGAGGTTGGGAGACCCAGTACTTC
CDR3: CAWSVGGWETQYF

D: TRBD2
J: TRBJ2-1
V: TRBV7-3
size: .
DNA: TGTGCCAGCAGCTTAAAACGTTTGAGCGGGAGGGTAGATGAGCAGTTCTTC
CDR3: CASSLKRLSGRVDEQFF

D: TRBD1
J: TRBJ1-1
V: TRBV11-3
size: .
DNA: TGTGCCAGTGGACAGGGGGTTAACACTGAAGCTTTCTTT
CDR3: CASGQGVNTEAFF

D: TRBD1
J: TRBJ1-6
V: TRBV7-8
size: .
DNA: TGTGCCAGCAGCTTAGGGGACAGGGATTCACCCCTCCACTTT
CDR3: CASSLGDRDSPLHF

D: .
J: TRBJ1-1
V: TRBV28
size: .
DNA: TGTGCCAGCACCCCACGGGGAGGGGACAACATGAACACTGAAGCTTTCTTT
CDR3: CASTPRGGDNMNTEAFF

D: .
J: TRBJ2-5
V: TRBV9
size: .
DNA: TGTGCCAGCAGCGTAGGGGCTCGACAAGAGACCCAGTACTTC
CDR3: CASSVGARQETQYF

D: TRBD1
J: TRBJ2-2
V: TRBV2
size: .
DNA: TGTGCCAGCAGTGAAGGACAGGGGGTGATCACCGGGGAGCTGTTTTTT
CDR3: CASSEGQGVITGELFF

D: .
J: TRBJ2-4
V: TRBV28
size: .
DNA: TGTGCCAGCAGTTTAAGGGGAGGGGGGTACATTCAGTACTTC
CDR3: CASSLRGGGYIQYF

D: .
J: TRBJ2-4
V: TRBV12-5
size: .
DNA: TGTGCTAGTGGTATCCCACCCGGGGGCATTCAGTACTTC
CDR3: CASGIPPGGIQYF

D: .
J: TRBJ2-5
V: TRBV24-1
size: .
DNA: TGTGCCACCAGTGGTATACAGGGCGGAGCGGGGCAGACCCAGTACTTC
CDR3: CATSGIQGGAGQTQYF

D: .
J: TRBJ1-2
V: TRBV19
size: .
DNA: TGTGCCAGTACCGGCCCCCGTGACAGATATGGCTACACCTTC
CDR3: CASTGPRDRYGYTF